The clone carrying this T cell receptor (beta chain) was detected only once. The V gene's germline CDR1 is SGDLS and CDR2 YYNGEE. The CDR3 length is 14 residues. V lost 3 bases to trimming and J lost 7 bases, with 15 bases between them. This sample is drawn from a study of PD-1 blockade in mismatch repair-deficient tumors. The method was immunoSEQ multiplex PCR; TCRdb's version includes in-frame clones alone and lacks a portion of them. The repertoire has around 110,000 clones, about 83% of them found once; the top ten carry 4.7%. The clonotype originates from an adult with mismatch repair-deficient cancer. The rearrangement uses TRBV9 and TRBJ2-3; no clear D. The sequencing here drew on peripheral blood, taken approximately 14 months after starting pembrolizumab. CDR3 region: CASSGAPPAHTQYF. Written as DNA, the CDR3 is TGTGCCAGCAGCGGAGCCCCGCCAGCGCATACGCAGTATTTT.